This T cell receptor beta chain stems from a study of persistence of HIV-infected CD4 T cells. Study results and caveats: Within sorted populations, more oligoclonal TCRs accompanied more oligoclonal proviruses.

The stimulus was lysate of CMV-infected fibroblasts, around 10 ug/mL. Sorted nonresponding memory CD4+ T cells were CD40L-negative, CD69-negative, CD45RO-high. For this clone: The antigen remains unidentified.

The CDR3 sequence is 16 residues long. V lost 6 bases, J lost 5 bases, and 20 bases lay in between. Germline assignment: CDR1 SNHLY and CDR2 FYNNEI. Sequencing used immunoSEQ version 4 in survey mode. The table came from immunoSEQ multiplex PCR; TCRdb's copy has only in-frame clones and leaves some out. The sample lists roughly 30,000 clones, more than 75% occurring once. The sequences come from CD4+ T cells sorted from PBMCs after 18-hour stimulation, collected from a patient who received antiretroviral therapy. The sequence derives from an adult man with HIV who was CMV-seropositive. The chain links TRBV2 to TRBJ2-1, with a tentative D call TRBD2 (6 bases). This CDR3 is CASSSADGSGDNEQFF. In nucleotides, the CDR3 is TGTGCCAGCAGCTCAGCGGACGGGAGCGGTGACAATGAGCAGTTCTTC.